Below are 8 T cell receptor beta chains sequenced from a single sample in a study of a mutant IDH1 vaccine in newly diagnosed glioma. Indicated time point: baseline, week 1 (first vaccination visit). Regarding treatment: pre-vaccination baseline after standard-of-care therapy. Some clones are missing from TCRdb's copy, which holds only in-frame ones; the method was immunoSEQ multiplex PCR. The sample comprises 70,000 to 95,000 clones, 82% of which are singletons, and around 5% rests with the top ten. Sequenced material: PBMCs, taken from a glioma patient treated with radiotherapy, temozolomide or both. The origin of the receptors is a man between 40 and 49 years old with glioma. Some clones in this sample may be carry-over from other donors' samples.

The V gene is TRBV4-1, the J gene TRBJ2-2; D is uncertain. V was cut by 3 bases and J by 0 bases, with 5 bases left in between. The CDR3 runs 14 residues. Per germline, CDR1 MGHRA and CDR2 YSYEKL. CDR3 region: CASSQRPNTGELFF. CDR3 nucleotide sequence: TGCGCCAGCAGCCAGCGACCGAACACCGGGGAGCTGTTTTTT.

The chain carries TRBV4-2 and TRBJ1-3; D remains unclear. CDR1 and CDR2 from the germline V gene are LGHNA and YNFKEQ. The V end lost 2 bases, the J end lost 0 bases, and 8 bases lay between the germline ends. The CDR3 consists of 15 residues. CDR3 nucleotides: TGTGCCAGCAGCCAACACCCAGACTCTGGAAACACCATATATTTT. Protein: CASSQHPDSGNTIYF.

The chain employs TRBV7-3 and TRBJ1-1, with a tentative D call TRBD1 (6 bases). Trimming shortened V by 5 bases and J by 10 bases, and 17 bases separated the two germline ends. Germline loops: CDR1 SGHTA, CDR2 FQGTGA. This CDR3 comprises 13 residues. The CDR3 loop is CASSTGTPGGAFF. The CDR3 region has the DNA TGTGCCAGCAGCACAGGGACACCGGGCGGAGCTTTCTTT.

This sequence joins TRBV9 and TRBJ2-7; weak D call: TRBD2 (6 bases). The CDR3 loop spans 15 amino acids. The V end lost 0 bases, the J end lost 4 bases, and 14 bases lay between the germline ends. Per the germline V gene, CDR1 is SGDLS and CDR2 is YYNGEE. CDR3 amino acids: CASSVDLSGRYEQYF. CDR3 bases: TGTGCCAGCAGCGTAGATTTATCAGGGAGGTACGAGCAGTACTTC.

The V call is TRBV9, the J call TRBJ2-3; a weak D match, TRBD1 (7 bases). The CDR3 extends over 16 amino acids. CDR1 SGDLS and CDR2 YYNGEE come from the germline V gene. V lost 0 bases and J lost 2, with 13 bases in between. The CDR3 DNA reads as TGTGCCAGCAGCGTAGCTTCAGGGGGACTCACAGATACGCAGTATTTT. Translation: CASSVASGGLTDTQYF.

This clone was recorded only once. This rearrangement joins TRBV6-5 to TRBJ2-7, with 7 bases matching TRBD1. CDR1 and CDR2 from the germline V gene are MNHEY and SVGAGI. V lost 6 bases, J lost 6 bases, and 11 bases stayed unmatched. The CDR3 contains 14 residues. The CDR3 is CASSSPTGFREQYF. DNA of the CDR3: TGTGCCAGCAGCTCCCCGACAGGGTTTCGCGAGCAGTACTTC.

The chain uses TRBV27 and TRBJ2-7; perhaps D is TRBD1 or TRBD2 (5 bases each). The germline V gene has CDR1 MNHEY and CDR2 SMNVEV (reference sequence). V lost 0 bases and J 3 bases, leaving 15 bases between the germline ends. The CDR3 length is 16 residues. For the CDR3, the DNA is TGTGCCAGCAGTTTATCAGAGGGGAACCTAGGCTACGAGCAGTACTTC. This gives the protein CASSLSEGNLGYEQYF.

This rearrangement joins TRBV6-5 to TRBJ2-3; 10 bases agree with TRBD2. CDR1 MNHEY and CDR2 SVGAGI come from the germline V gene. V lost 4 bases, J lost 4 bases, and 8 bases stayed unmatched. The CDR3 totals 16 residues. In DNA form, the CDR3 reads TGTGCCAGCAGTTTGATAGCGGGGGGAGGCGCAGATACGCAGTATTTT. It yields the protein CASSLIAGGGADTQYF.